Listed here is a single T cell receptor (beta chain). Antigen unknown. This sample was included in a study of cytomegalovirus exposure and HLA in healthy donors. Findings and limits, study-wide: Some TCR beta chains (about 180 of them) were listed as cytomegalovirus-associated.

The primer mix had 60 Vbeta and 13 Jbeta primers. Only in-frame clones appear in the TCRdb table, and some are missing; sequencing was by immunoSEQ multiplex PCR. The data show 95,000 to 150,000 clones, roughly 72% seen once. The J segment lost 2 bases and the V segment lost 2 bases, leaving 4 bases of the junction unmatched. Germline V gene data show CDR1 as LGHNT and CDR2 as FRNRAP. The CDR3 is 18 residues long. The chain has TRBV12-5 and TRBJ2-6, with TRBD1 matching 12 bases. Sequencing input: PBMCs. This sequence was found in a man aged 35 to 55 in good health and CMV-seropositive. The CDR3 here is CASGLKGQGAPGANVLTF. The CDR3 DNA is TGTGCTAGTGGTTTGAAGGGACAGGGGGCCCCTGGGGCCAACGTCCTGACTTTC.